This T cell receptor (beta chain) was identified in a study of STAT5B mutations in CD4+ large granular lymphocyte leukemia. Notes on the study in general: No patients shared main leukemic clonotypes, though about 25% appeared at low frequency elsewhere. Top patient clones used TRBV06 genes more often: 8/27 versus 2/35 in controls. Without putative leukemic clones, patient CD4-sorted repertoires remained more clonal than healthy CD4+ repertoires.

The survey-level immunoSEQ assay was used. Measured with immunoSEQ multiplex PCR; TCRdb has only the in-frame clones, and not every one. The sample includes around 24,000 clones, about two thirds seen only once; the top ten take about 0.6%. This clone was observed a few times. Its target is unknown. CDR1 LNHDA and CDR2 SQIVND come from the germline V gene (reference sequence). The CDR3 totals 15 residues. The V segment lost 5 bases and the J segment 10 bases; nucleotides outside the gene matches: 11. Sequenced sample: CD4+ T cells from blood buffy coats. The source of this sequence is a human donor in good health. V usage is TRBV19 and J usage is TRBJ1-6; 7 bases map to TRBD1. The CDR3 region has the DNA TGTGCCAGTAGTGCTACCTACACAGGGGTCTCACCCCTCCACTTT. It is translated as CASSATYTGVSPLHF. The full variable domain, completed using reference TRBV19 and TRBJ1-6, is DGGITQSPKYLFRKEGQNVTLSCEQNLNHDAMYWYRQDPGQGLRLIYYSQIVNDFQKGDIAEGYSVSREKKESFPLTVTSAQKNPTAFYLCASSATYTGVSPLHFGNGTRLTVT.